This T cell receptor (beta chain) was recovered during a study of spatial heterogeneity in lung cancer. At the level of the study: In the raw reads, each unique TCR and UMI combination was present more than ten times on average. Study results and limitations: Resection saw ubiquitous expanded tumor TCRs appear in blood more than follow-up did.

This clonotype was found a few times. Its specificity is not known. Germline V gene sequence: CDR1 MNHEY, CDR2 SVGAGI. The CDR3 consists of 15 residues. Trimming pared 0 bases from V and 1 base from J, leaving 10 bases between. As for time point: sample taken at primary tumor resection. Unsorted whole RNA samples from tumor, nontumor lung or frozen PBMC were sequenced. Donors were around 70 untreated early-stage non-small cell lung cancer patients. Every TCR cDNA molecule bore its own unique molecular identifier. TCRdb called the 5' RACE reads again in MiXCR, with one record for every CDR3 protein. The table has some 83,000 distinct CDR3 sequences, about 20% seen once.

The chain couples TRBV6-5 to TRBJ2-7; D call uncertain. Sequencing was performed on PBMCs, taken at surgery. The clonotype was recovered from a male donor with early-stage non-small cell lung cancer. The CDR3 bases are TGTGCCAGCAGTTACTCGATGGCCGGATCCTACGAGCAGTACTTC. Residues: CASSYSMAGSYEQYF.